Sequencing of this T cell receptor beta chain was carried out in a study of shared clonotypes between healthy human individuals. Study-wide points: The study generally estimated greater richness for naive than memory subsets.

The germline V gene encodes CDR1 GTSNPN and CDR2 SVGIG (reference sequence). The CDR3 is made up of 14 amino acids. Trimming cost V 4 bases and J 5 bases, with 17 bases left between them. The method was immunoSEQ multiplex PCR; TCRdb's version includes in-frame clones alone and lacks a portion of them. The data hold about 100,000 clones, with approximately 70% observed a single time. Points on this clone: Its antigen remains unknown.

V is TRBV30 and J is TRBJ1-2; D call uncertain. This TCR derives from a woman in her twenties or thirties in good health. The sample consisted of memory CD8+ T cells sorted from blood. Subset described: CD45RO+ cells pooled with CCR7-negative TemRA cells. The CDR3 region has the DNA TGTGCCTGGACGGTGGGAGGCAGGCGATATGGCTACACCTTC. Its translation: CAWTVGGRRYGYTF.